What follows describes a single TCR beta chain. Antigen specificity is unknown. These data originate in a study of T cells in Graves' hyperthyroidism and ophthalmopathy. Regarding the study as a whole: Within blood appeared most thyroid clonotypes that had expanded above 0.001. Ophthalmopathy stood apart from stable hyperthyroidism in a 13 V-J model. Progression to ophthalmopathy was predicted a median of roughly seven months early.

The source material, RNA transcripts, was used to amplify TCR beta CDR3 regions. TCR CDR3 regions were first amplified by RT-PCR with HTBI primers. TCRdb passed the multiplex PCR reads through MiXCR, listing each CDR3 protein once. Here the sample spans roughly 500,000 distinct CDR3 sequences, about 45% being singletons. Germline CDR1 reads MNHEY; CDR2 reads SVGAGI. CDR3 length: 15 amino acids. V dropped 6 bases and J dropped 1; count of bases not matched to a gene: 7. The clonotype comes from an adult woman with Graves' disease, either hyperthyroidism or ophthalmopathy (not recorded which). This sequence joins TRBV6-5 and TRBJ1-1; 8 bases map to TRBD1. The source material was peripheral blood or thyroid tissue (not recorded which). This chain's CDR3 is CASRRTGRWNTEAFF. The CDR3 nucleotides read TGTGCCAGCAGAAGGACAGGGAGGTGGAACACTGAAGCTTTCTTT.